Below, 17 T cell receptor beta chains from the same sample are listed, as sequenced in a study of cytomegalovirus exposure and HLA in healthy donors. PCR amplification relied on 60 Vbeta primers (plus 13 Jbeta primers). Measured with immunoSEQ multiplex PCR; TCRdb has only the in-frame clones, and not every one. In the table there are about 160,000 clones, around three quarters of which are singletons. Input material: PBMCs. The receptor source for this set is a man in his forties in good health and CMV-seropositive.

CDR3 nucleotide sequence: TGTGCCAGCAGCTTAGGAGTGGCGTCGGGATTCTCTGGAAACACCATATATTTT. Translating gives CASSLGVASGFSGNTIYF. This chain uses TRBV7-2 with TRBJ1-3; D unresolved. The CDR3 contains 18 residues. Germline CDR1 is SGHTA and CDR2 is FQGNSA. The V gene lost 1 base and the J gene lost 0 bases, with 16 bases spanning the gap.

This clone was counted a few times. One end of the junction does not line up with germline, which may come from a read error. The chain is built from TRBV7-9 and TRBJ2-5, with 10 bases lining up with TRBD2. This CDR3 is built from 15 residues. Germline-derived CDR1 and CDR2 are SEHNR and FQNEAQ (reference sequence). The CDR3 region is CASSPLAGAPESQYF. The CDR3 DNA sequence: TGTGCCAGCAGCCCCCTAGCGGGGGCCCCCGAGAGCCAGTACTTC. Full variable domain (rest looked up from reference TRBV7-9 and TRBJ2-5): DTGVSQNPRHKITKRGQNVTFRCDPISEHNRLYWYRQTLGQGPEFLTYFQNEAQLEKSRLLSDRFSAERPKGSFSTLEIQRTEQGDSAMYLCASSPLAGAPESQYFGPGTRLLVL.

The CDR3 DNA follows: TGTGCTAGTGGTTTGACTAGCGGGGATCAAGAGACCCAGTACTTC. Its protein is CASGLTSGDQETQYF. The rearrangement uses TRBV12-5 and TRBJ2-5; 10 bases map to TRBD2. The CDR3 totals 15 residues. The ends lost 2 bases at V and 2 bases at J; junction bases unmatched: 2. The V gene's germline CDR1 is LGHNT and CDR2 FRNRAP.

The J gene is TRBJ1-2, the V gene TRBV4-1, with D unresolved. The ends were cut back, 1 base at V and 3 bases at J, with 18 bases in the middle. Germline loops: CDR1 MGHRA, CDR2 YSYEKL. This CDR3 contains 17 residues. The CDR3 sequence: CASSQVFFGWRDYGYTF. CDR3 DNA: TGCGCCAGCAGCCAAGTCTTTTTTGGTTGGCGGGACTATGGCTACACCTTC.

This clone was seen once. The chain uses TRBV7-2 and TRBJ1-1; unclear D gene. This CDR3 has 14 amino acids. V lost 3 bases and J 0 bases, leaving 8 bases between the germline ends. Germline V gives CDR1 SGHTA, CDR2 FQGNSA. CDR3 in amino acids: CASSFYGLNTEAFF. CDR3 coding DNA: TGTGCCAGCAGCTTTTATGGCTTGAACACTGAAGCTTTCTTT.

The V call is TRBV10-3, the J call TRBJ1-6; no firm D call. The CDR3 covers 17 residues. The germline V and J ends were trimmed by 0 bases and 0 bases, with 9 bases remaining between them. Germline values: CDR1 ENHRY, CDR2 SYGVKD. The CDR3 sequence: CAISESELSSYNSPLHF. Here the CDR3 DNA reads TGTGCCATCAGTGAGTCGGAGTTGAGCTCCTATAATTCACCCCTCCACTTT.

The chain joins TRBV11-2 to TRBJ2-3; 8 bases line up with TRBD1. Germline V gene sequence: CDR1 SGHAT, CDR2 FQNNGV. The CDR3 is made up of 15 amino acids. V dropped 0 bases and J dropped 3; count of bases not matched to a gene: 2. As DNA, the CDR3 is TGTGCCAGCAGCTTAGAGTGGACAGGGACAGATACGCAGTATTTT. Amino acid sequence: CASSLEWTGTDTQYF.

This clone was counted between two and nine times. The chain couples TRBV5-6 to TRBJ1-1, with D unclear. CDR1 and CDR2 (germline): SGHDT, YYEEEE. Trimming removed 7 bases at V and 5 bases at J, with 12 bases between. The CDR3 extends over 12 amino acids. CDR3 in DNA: TGTGCCAGCTTCATGGGAGGAACTGAAGCTTTCTTT. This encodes CASFMGGTEAFF. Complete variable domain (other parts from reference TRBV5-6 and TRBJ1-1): DAGVTQSPTHLIKTRGQQVTLRCSPKSGHDTVSWYQQALGQGPQFIFQYYEEEERQRGNFPDRFSGHQFPNYSSELNVNALLLGDSALYLCASFMGGTEAFFGQGTRLTVV.

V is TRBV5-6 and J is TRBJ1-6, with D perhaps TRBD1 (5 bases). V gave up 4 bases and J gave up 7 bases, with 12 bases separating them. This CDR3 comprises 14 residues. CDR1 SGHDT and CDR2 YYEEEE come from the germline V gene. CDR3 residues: CASSPMRQNSPLHF. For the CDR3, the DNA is TGTGCCAGCAGCCCGATGCGACAGAATTCACCCCTCCACTTT.

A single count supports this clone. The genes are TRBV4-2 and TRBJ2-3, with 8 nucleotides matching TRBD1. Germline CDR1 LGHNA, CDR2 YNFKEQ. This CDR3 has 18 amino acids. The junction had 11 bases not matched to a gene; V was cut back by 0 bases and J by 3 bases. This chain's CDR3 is CASSQDPGGLTLTDTQYF. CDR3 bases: TGTGCCAGCAGCCAAGATCCAGGGGGCCTGACGCTAACAGATACGCAGTATTTT.

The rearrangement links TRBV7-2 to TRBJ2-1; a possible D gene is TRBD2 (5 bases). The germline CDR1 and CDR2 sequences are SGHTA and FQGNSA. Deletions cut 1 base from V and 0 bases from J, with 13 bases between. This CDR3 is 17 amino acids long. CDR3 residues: CASSLDLRGYSYNEQFF. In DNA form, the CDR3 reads TGTGCCAGCAGCTTAGACCTACGGGGATACTCCTACAATGAGCAGTTCTTC.

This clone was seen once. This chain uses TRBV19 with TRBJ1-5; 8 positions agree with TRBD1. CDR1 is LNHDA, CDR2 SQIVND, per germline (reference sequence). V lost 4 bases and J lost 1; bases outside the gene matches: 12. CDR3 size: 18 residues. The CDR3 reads CASSKTGVGRVSNQPQHF. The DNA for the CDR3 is TGTGCCAGTAGTAAGACAGGGGTTGGTCGTGTGAGCAATCAGCCCCAGCATTTT.

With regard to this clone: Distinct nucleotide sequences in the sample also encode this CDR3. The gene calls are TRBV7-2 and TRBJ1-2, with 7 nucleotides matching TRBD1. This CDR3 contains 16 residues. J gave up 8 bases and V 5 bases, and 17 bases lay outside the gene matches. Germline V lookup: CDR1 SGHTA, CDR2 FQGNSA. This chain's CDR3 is CASSPMFDRALGGYTF. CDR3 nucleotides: TGTGCCAGCAGCCCCATGTTTGACAGGGCCCTCGGAGGCTACACCTTC.

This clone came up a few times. The DNA of the CDR3 is TGTGCCAGTAGTATAAACAGGGCGATAGATACGCAGTATTTT. Translating it yields CASSINRAIDTQYF. The chain carries TRBV19 and TRBJ2-3, with D maybe TRBD1 (6 bases). The V and J ends lost 2 bases and 5 bases respectively, with 11 bases between them. Germline assignment: CDR1 LNHDA and CDR2 SQIVND (reference sequence). The CDR3 runs to 14 residues.

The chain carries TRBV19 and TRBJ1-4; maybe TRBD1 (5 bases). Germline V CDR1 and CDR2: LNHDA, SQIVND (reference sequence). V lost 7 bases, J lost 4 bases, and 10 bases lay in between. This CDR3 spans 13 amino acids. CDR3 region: CASTRQNNEKLFF. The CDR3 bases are TGTGCCAGTACCAGACAGAATAATGAAAAACTGTTTTTT.

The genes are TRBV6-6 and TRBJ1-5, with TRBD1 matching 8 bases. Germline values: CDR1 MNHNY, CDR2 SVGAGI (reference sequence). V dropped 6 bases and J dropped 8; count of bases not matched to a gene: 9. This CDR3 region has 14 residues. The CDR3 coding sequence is TGTGCCAGCAGACACCCGGACAGGGAAGAGCCCCAGCATTTT. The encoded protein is CASRHPDREEPQHF.

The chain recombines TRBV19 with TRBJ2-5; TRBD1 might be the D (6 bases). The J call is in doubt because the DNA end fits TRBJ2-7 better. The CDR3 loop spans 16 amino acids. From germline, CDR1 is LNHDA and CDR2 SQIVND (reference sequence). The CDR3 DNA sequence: TGTGCCAGTAGTATAGCGTTCCGGGCAGGGGCGGACGAGCAGTACTTC. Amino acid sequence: CASSIAFRAGADEQYF.